The clone carrying this T cell receptor beta chain was recorded at least ten times. Its antigen is undetermined. The CDR3 is made up of 14 amino acids. Germline loops: CDR1 SGHVS, CDR2 FQNEAQ. V lost 3 bases to trimming and J lost 5 bases, with 14 bases between them. TCRdb ran MiXCR on the reads and lists one entry per CDR3 protein. The data show more than 150,000 distinct CDR3 sequences, around 20% seen once. The data stem from a study of T cell repertoires in cytomegalovirus infection. General study findings and limits: HLA-C-restricted TCR beta clonotypes specific for CMV led the ex vivo response.

This sequence was found in a human donor in good health (CMV status not recorded). Some clones in this sample may be carry-over from other donors' samples. The rearrangement links TRBV7-8 to TRBJ2-7; D not certain. The sequencing sample was made of PBMCs. In DNA, the CDR3 is TGTGCCAGCAGCTTCTCCTTAAATAGAGACGAGCAGTACTTC. It specifies CASSFSLNRDEQYF.